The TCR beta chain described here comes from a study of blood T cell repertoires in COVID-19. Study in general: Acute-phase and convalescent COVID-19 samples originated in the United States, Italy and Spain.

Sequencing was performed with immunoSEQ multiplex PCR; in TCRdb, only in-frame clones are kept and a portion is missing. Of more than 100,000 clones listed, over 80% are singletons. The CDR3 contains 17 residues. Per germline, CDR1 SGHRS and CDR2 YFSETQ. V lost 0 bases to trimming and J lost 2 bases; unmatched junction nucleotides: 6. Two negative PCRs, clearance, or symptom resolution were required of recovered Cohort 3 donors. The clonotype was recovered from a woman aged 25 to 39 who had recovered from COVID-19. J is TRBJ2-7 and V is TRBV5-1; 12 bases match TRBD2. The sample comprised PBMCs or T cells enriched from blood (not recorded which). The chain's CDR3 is CASSLGASGRGPYEQYF. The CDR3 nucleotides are TGCGCCAGCAGCTTGGGGGCTAGCGGGAGGGGACCCTACGAGCAGTACTTC.